The rows below give T cell receptor beta chains drawn from one sample of a study of OX40 agonist ivuxolimab in advanced cancers. Data came from immunoSEQ multiplex PCR; TCRdb stores just in-frame clones and leaves some out. The data show roughly 70,000 clones, with roughly four fifths seen just once and roughly 6.8% held by the top ten. The input for sequencing was CD4+ or CD8+ T cells sorted from blood, taken in a trial of the OX40 agonist ivuxolimab. All receptors come from an adult with an advanced solid tumor such as melanoma, head and neck, liver or kidney cancer. CDR3s include the opening cysteine and the closing phenylalanine or tryptophan. The D gene is left open where the match is weak. Expanded clones are given a class, and other clones once, few, many or no size at all.

d_gene	v_gene	j_gene	len	abundance	CDR3aa	CDR3nt
TRBD2	TRBV7-3	TRBJ2-5	13	.	CASSRGGQETQYF	TGTGCCAGCAGCCGCGGGGGACAAGAGACCCAGTACTTC
.	TRBV23-1	TRBJ2-5	18	.	CASSQSHPGPGSQETQYF	TGCGCCAGCAGTCAATCGCACCCTGGACCTGGCAGCCAAGAGACCCAGTACTTC
TRBD2	TRBV19	TRBJ2-7	15	once	CASSMGLAASYEQYF	TGTGCCAGTAGTATGGGACTAGCGGCCTCCTACGAGCAGTACTTC
.	TRBV6-5	TRBJ1-4	15	once	CASSRRGVGYEKLFF	TGTGCCAGCAGCCGGCGCGGGGTAGGGTATGAAAAACTGTTTTTT
TRBD2	TRBV18	TRBJ2-1	16	.	CASSPEQGAGGSEQFF	TGTGCCAGCTCACCAGAGCAGGGAGCGGGAGGTAGTGAGCAGTTCTTC
TRBD1	TRBV27	TRBJ1-1	14	.	CASSPTGGSTEAFF	TGTGCCAGCAGTCCGACAGGGGGAAGCACTGAAGCTTTCTTT
TRBD2	TRBV30	TRBJ2-5	13	.	CARSGGDQETQYF	TGTGCCCGGAGCGGGGGAGATCAAGAGACCCAGTACTTC
.	TRBV5-6	TRBJ2-6	16	.	CASSSRTASGANVLTF	TGTGCCAGCAGCTCCCGGACAGCCTCTGGGGCCAACGTCCTGACTTTC
.	TRBV7-9	TRBJ2-1	15	.	CASSLSDGAYNEQFF	TGTGCCAGCAGCTTATCGGACGGAGCTTACAATGAGCAGTTCTTC
.	TRBV27	TRBJ1-4	16	.	CASSKGGWGRNEKLFF	TGTGCCAGCAGTAAAGGCGGATGGGGGAGAAACGAAAAACTGTTTTTT
TRBD1	TRBV5-1	TRBJ1-4	15	.	CASQQGATWNEKLFF	TGCGCCAGCCAGCAGGGGGCTACTTGGAATGAAAAACTGTTTTTT
.	TRBV2	TRBJ1-1	12	.	CASSNRNTEAFF	TGTGCCAGCAGTAACAGGAACACTGAAGCTTTCTTT
.	TRBV21-1	TRBJ2-5	16	.	CASNRGCGGGGETQYF	TGTGCCAGCAATAGAGGGTGCGGAGGGGGAGGGGAGACCCAGTACTTC
.	TRBV6-1	TRBJ1-5	15	.	CASSPGLNSNQPQHF	TGTGCCAGCAGCCCGGGCCTCAATAGCAATCAGCCCCAGCATTTT
TRBD2	TRBV7-2	TRBJ2-5	16	once	CASSGQGLAGVRTQYF	TGTGCCAGCAGCGGGCAGGGACTAGCGGGAGTCAGGACCCAGTACTTC
TRBD2	TRBV7-2	TRBJ2-1	15	.	CASSRGTNAYNEQFF	TGTGCCAGCAGTCGAGGGACTAACGCGTACAATGAGCAGTTCTTC
.	TRBV29-1	TRBJ1-2	12	.	CSVETGNYGYTF	TGCAGCGTAGAGACAGGAAACTATGGCTACACCTTC
TRBD1	TRBV7-3	TRBJ1-1	13	.	CASSLSQGAEAFF	TGTGCCAGCAGCTTAAGTCAGGGGGCTGAAGCTTTCTTT
TRBD1	TRBV6-4	TRBJ1-2	15	.	CASSDGPRGGGGYTF	TGTGCCAGCAGTGACGGTCCCAGGGGGGGTGGAGGCTACACCTTC
TRBD2	TRBV10-1	TRBJ2-7	19	.	CASSDPREFEREDSYEQYF	TGCGCCAGCAGTGATCCCAGAGAATTTGAGCGGGAGGACTCCTACGAGCAGTACTTC
TRBD1	TRBV27	TRBJ2-6	14	.	CAASRGPGANVLTF	TGTGCCGCGTCGAGGGGGCCTGGGGCCAACGTCCTGACTTTC
TRBD2	TRBV12-5	TRBJ2-3	18	.	CASGLPAASGGGTDTQYF	TGTGCTAGTGGTTTGCCCGCGGCTAGCGGGGGGGGCACAGATACGCAGTATTTT
TRBD2	TRBV29-1	TRBJ2-3	16	.	CSVDLGLAGVQDTQYF	TGCAGCGTTGACCTGGGACTAGCGGGAGTTCAGGATACGCAGTATTTT
.	TRBV28	TRBJ2-1	14	.	CASSEGSSYNEQFF	TGTGCCAGCAGTGAAGGGAGCTCCTACAATGAGCAGTTCTTC
TRBD2	TRBV5-1	TRBJ2-2	19	.	CASSWPGLAGGRSTGELFF	TGCGCCAGCAGCTGGCCGGGACTAGCGGGAGGGCGGAGCACCGGGGAGCTGTTTTTT
.	TRBV9	TRBJ1-6	13	.	CASSPGSNSPLHF	TGTGCCAGCAGCCCCGGCAGTAATTCACCCCTCCACTTT
.	TRBV28	TRBJ1-4	13	.	CASNEASGEKLFF	TGTGCCAGCAATGAGGCGTCGGGAGAAAAACTGTTTTTT
TRBD1	TRBV28	TRBJ2-5	12	.	CATTGYRETQYF	TGTGCCACGACAGGGTATCGAGAGACCCAGTACTTC
.	TRBV6-5	TRBJ2-5	14	.	CASSYSIPGETQYF	TGTGCCAGCAGTTACTCGATCCCGGGAGAGACCCAGTACTTC
TRBD2	TRBV6-5	TRBJ2-5	15	.	CASSSSGGARETQYF	TGTGCCAGCAGTTCTAGCGGGGGGGCCCGGGAGACCCAGTACTTC
.	TRBV2	TRBJ1-1	13	.	CASILQMNTEAFF	TGTGCCAGCATTTTACAGATGAACACTGAAGCTTTCTTT
.	TRBV19	TRBJ1-1	13	.	CASSRRGMTEAFF	TGTGCCAGTAGTAGACGGGGTATGACTGAAGCTTTCTTT
TRBD2	TRBV7-2	TRBJ2-3	16	.	CASSLGIAGGDDTQYF	TGTGCCAGCAGCTTAGGGATAGCGGGAGGGGACGATACGCAGTATTTT
.	TRBV11-1	TRBJ1-6	14	.	CASSLWEQVSPLHF	TGTGCCAGCAGCTTATGGGAGCAAGTTTCACCCCTCCACTTT
.	TRBV19	TRBJ1-1	15	.	CASSMRGRVYTEAFF	TGTGCCAGTAGTATGCGGGGGCGCGTTTACACTGAAGCTTTCTTT
TRBD1	TRBV5-8	TRBJ1-2	14	.	CASSSFITGDGYTF	TGTGCCAGCAGCTCCTTTATTACAGGGGACGGCTACACCTTC
.	TRBV6-1	TRBJ1-4	15	.	CASIRTGQTNEKLFF	TGTGCCAGCATCCGAACAGGCCAGACCAATGAAAAACTGTTTTTT
.	TRBV10-3	TRBJ1-5	13	.	CAISGGGDQPQHF	TGTGCCATCAGTGGGGGGGGAGATCAGCCCCAGCATTTT
TRBD2	TRBV7-2	TRBJ2-5	14	.	CASSRIAGEKTQYF	TGTGCCAGCAGCCGGATAGCGGGAGAAAAGACCCAGTACTTC
TRBD1	TRBV5-1	TRBJ1-4	15	few	CASSLGTGDGEKLFF	TGCGCCAGCAGCTTGGGGACAGGGGATGGGGAAAAACTGTTTTTT
.	TRBV5-1	TRBJ2-1	16	.	CASSLAGASSYNEQFF	TGCGCCAGCAGCTTAGCAGGGGCTAGCTCCTACAATGAGCAGTTCTTC
.	TRBV10-1	TRBJ2-4	16	.	CASTVRPTLAKNIQYF	TGCGCCAGCACCGTACGGCCTACCCTAGCCAAAAACATTCAGTACTTC
TRBD2	TRBV15	TRBJ2-3	17	.	CATSRDLMTSGTDTQYF	TGTGCCACCAGCAGAGATTTGATGACTAGCGGCACAGATACGCAGTATTTT
TRBD1	TRBV7-2	TRBJ1-5	15	.	CASSLKGQTNQPQHF	TGTGCCAGCAGCTTAAAGGGACAGACCAATCAGCCCCAGCATTTT
.	TRBV28	TRBJ2-1	15	.	CASSLDQGNHNEQFF	TGTGCCAGCAGTTTAGACCAGGGGAACCACAATGAGCAGTTCTTC
.	TRBV5-1	TRBJ2-1	14	.	CASSLVLSGDEQFF	TGCGCCAGCAGCTTGGTTTTATCGGGCGATGAGCAGTTCTTC
TRBD1	TRBV7-2	TRBJ2-3	15	.	CASSLGTGGPDTQYF	TGTGCCAGCAGCCTAGGGACAGGGGGTCCAGATACGCAGTATTTT
TRBD2	TRBV7-2	TRBJ2-2	19	.	CASSLVPGTSGRYTGELFF	TGTGCCAGCAGCTTAGTCCCCGGGACTAGCGGGAGATACACCGGGGAGCTGTTTTTT
.	TRBV5-6	TRBJ1-3	17	few	CASSLGPGAISGNTIYF	TGTGCCAGCAGCTTGGGTCCGGGGGCGATCTCTGGAAACACCATATATTTT